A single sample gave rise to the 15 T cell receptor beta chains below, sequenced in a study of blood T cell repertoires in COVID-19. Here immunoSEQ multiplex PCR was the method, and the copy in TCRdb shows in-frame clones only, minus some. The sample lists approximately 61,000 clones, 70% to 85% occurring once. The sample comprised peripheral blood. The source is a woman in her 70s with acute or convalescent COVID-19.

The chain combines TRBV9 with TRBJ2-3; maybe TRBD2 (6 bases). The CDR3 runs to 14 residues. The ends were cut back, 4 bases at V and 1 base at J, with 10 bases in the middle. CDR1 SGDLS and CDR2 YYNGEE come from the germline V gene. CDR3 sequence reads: CASSFSGGTDTQYF. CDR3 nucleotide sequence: TGTGCCAGCAGCTTTAGCGGAGGCACAGATACGCAGTATTTT.

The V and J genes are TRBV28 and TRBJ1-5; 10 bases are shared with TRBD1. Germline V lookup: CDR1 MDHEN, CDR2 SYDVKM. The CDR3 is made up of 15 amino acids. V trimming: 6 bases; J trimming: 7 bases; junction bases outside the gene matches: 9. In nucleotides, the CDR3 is TGTGCCAGCAGATCAGGGACAGGGGACAGCCAGCCCCAGCATTTT. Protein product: CASRSGTGDSQPQHF.

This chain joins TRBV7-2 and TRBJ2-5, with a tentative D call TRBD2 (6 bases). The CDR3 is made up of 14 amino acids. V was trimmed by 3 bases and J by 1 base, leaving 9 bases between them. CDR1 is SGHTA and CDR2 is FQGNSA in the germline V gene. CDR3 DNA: TGTGCCAGCAGCTTCTCGCGGGGCCAAGAGACCCAGTACTTC. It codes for CASSFSRGQETQYF. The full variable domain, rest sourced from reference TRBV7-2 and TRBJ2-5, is GAGVSQSPSNKVTEKGKDVELRCDPISGHTALYWYRQSLGQGLEFLIYFQGNSAPDKSGLPSDRFSAERTGGSVSTLTIQRTQQEDSAVYLCASSFSRGQETQYFGPGTRLLVL.

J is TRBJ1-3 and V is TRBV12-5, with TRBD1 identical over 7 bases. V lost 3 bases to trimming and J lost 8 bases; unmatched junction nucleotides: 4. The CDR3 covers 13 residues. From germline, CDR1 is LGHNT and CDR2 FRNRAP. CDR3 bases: TGTGCTAGTGGTTTCGCAGGGGGACACACCATATATTTT. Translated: CASGFAGGHTIYF.

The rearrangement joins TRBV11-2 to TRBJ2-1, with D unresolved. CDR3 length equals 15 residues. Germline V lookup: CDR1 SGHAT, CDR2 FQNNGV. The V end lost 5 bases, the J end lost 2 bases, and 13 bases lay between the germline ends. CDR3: CASSTLTTTYNEQFF. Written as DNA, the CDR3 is TGTGCCAGCAGCACGTTGACAACAACCTACAATGAGCAGTTCTTC.

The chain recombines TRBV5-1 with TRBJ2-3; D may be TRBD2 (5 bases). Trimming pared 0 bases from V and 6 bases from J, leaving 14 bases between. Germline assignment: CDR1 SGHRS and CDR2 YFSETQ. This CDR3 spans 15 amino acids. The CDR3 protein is CASSLAMDRGDTQYF. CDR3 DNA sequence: TGCGCCAGCAGCTTGGCCATGGACCGAGGGGATACGCAGTATTTT.

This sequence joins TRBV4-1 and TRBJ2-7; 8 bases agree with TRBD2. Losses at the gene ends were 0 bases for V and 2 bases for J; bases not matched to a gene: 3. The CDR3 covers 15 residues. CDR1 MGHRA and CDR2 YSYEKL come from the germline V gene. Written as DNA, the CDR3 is TGCGCCAGCAGCCAAGAACCGACTAGCGCCTACGAGCAGTACTTC. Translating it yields CASSQEPTSAYEQYF.

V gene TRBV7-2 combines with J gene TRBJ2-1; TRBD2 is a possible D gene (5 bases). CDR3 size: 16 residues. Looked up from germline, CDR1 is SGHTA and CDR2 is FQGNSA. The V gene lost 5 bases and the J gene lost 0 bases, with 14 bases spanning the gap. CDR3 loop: CASSPGLAPSYNEQFF. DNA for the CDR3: TGTGCCAGCAGCCCCGGACTCGCCCCCTCCTACAATGAGCAGTTCTTC.

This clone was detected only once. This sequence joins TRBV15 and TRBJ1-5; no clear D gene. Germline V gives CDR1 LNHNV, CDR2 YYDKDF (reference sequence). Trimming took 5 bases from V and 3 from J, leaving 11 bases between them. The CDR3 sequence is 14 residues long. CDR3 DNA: TGTGCCACCAGCGGCTCAGGCTTCAATCAGCCCCAGCATTTT. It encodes CATSGSGFNQPQHF.

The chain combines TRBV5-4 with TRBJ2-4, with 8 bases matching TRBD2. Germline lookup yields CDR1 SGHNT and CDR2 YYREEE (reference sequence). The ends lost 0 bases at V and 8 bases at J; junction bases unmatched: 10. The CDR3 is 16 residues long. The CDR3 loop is CASSLGGAGAGDIQYF. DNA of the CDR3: TGTGCCAGCAGCTTGGGTGGAGCGGGGGCCGGGGACATTCAGTACTTC.

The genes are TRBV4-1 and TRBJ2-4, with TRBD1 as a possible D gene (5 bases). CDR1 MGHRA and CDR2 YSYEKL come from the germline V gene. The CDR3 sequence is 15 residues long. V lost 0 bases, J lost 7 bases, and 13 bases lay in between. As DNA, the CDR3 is TGCGCCAGCAGCCAAGATAAGGGGCCTCCCAACATTCAGTACTTC. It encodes CASSQDKGPPNIQYF.

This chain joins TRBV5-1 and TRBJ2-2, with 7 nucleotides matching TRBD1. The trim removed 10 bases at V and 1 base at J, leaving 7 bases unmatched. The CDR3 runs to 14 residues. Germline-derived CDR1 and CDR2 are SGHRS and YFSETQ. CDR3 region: CACSGTVNTGELFF. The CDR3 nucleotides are TGCGCCTGTTCCGGGACAGTGAACACCGGGGAGCTGTTTTTT.

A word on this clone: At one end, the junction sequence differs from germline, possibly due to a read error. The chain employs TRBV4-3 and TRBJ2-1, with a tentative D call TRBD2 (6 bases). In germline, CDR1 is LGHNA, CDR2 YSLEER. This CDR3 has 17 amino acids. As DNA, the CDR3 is TGCGCCAGCAGCCAAGATTTTGGGAGGACGGCCCTCGATCGGAGGATCTTC. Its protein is CASSQDFGRTALDRRIF.

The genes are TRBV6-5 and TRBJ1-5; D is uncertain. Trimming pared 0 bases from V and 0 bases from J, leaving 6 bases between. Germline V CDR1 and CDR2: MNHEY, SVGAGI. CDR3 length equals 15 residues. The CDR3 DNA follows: TGTGCCAGCAGTTACTCGAGCCTTAGCAATCAGCCCCAGCATTTT. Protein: CASSYSSLSNQPQHF.

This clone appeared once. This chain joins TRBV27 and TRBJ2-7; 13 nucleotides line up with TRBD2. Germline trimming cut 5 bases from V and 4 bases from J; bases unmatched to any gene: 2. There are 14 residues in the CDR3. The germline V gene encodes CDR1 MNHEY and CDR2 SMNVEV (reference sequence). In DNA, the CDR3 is TGTGCCAGCAGTGAGGGACTAGCGGGGTACGAGCAGTACTTC. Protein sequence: CASSEGLAGYEQYF.